This TCR beta chain is from a study of cytomegalovirus exposure and HLA in healthy donors. Study observations and caveats: In a later analysis, TCR beta V- and J-gene trimming was associated with a missense DCLRE1C variant. Researchers counted 164 TCR beta chains as cytomegalovirus-associated.

The CDR3 consists of 15 residues. Note on this clone: Its cognate antigen is unknown.

PCR was performed using 60 Vbeta and 13 Jbeta primers. Clones were sequenced by immunoSEQ multiplex PCR, and TCRdb holds only the in-frame ones, with some missing. The sample holds approximately 110,000 clones, around 73% seen once. The TCR sequence derives from a woman in her 30s in good health and CMV-seropositive. The chain links TRBV21-1 to TRBJ2-3; the table gives TRBD2 as D, unverified against the DNA. TRBV21-1 is described as a pseudogene. The specimen sequenced was PBMCs. The CDR3 loop is CASSKGKRSTDTQYF. DNA of the CDR3: TGTGCCAGCAGCAAAGGGAAGCGGAGCACAGATACGCAGTATTTT.